Detailed here is one T cell receptor (beta chain). Its target is not known. This sample is part of a study of cytomegalovirus exposure and HLA in healthy donors. This CDR3 is 14 amino acids long. Germline V gives CDR1 MNHEY, CDR2 SVGAGI. With V trimmed by 8 bases and J by 12 bases, 11 bases remained unmatched. Study-level points and caveats: For most subjects, TCR beta sequences were reported to predict HLA-A and HLA-B alleles with accuracy. The majority of CMV-associated TCR beta chains were reported as apparently HLA-restricted in a later analysis. For cytomegalovirus status, the classifier reportedly gave diagnoses with high specificity and sensitivity. Prior analysis indicated that the majority of TCR beta V segments exhibited productivity approximately 90% or approximately 30% of the time.

PCR involved 60 Vbeta and 13 Jbeta primers. The method was immunoSEQ multiplex PCR; TCRdb's version includes in-frame clones alone and lacks a portion of them. The table shows about 140,000 clones, with approximately 80% occurring only once. The chain employs TRBV6-5 and TRBJ1-6, with 9 bases identical to TRBD1. The clonotype originates from a man aged 35-49 years in good health and CMV-seronegative. The sample taken for sequencing was PBMCs. The CDR3 sequence: CASGGDRELGPLHF. The CDR3 DNA is TGTGCCAGCGGCGGGGACAGGGAATTAGGACCCCTCCACTTT.